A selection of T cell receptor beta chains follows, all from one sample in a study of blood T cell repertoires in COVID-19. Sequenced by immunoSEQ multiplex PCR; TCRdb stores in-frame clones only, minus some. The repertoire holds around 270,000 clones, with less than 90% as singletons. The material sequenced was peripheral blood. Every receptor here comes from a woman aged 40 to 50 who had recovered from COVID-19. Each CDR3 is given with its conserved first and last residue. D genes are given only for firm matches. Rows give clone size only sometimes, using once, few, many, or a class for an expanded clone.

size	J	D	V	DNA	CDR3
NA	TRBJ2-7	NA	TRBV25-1	TGTGCCAGCAGACAGTCATGGGCGGACACCTTGAAAACCTACGAGCAGTACTTC	CASRQSWADTLKTYEQYF
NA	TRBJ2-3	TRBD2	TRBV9	TGTGCCAGCAGCCCACTCCTCCATAGCGGGGGGTTAGGTGTTACGCAGTATTTT	CASSPLLHSGGLGVTQYF
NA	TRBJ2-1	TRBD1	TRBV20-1	TGCAGTGCTAGGCAGGGGGTTCCGATCTTC	CSARQGVPIF
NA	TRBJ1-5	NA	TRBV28	TGTGCCAGCAGTTTCCGAAGCAGGGGAGGCAATCAGCCCCAGCATTTT	CASSFRSRGGNQPQHF
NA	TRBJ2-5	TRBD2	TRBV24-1	TGTGCCACCAGTGCGGCTAGCGGGGGGGAAGCGGAGACCCAGTACTTC	CATSAASGGEAETQYF
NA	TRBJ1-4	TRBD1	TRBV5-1	TGCGCCAGCAGCTTGGAAAACCGGGACAGCACTAATGAAAAACTGTTTTTT	CASSLENRDSTNEKLFF
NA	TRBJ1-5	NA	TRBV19	TGTGCCAGTAGTTTAGAGGAGATCTTGCCCCAGCATTTT	CASSLEEILPQHF
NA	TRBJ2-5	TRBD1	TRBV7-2	TGTGCCAGCAGCTCGGGACAGGGTGTGCGACAGACCCAGTACTTC	CASSSGQGVRQTQYF
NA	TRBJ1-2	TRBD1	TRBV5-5	TGTGCCAGCAGCGCCGGACAGGGGAGCGGAGAGTATGGCTACACCTTC	CASSAGQGSGEYGYTF
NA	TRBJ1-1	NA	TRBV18	TGTGCCAGCTCAGGGGGCTCCTTAAAGGGCACTGAAGCTTTCTTT	CASSGGSLKGTEAFF
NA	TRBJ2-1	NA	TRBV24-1	TGTGCCACCAGTGATTTCGGGGGGCTCGGGAGCAATGAGCAGTTCTTC	CATSDFGGLGSNEQFF
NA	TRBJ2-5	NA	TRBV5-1	TGCGCCAGCAGCTTTGGACAGCCCCAAGAGACCCAGTACTTC	CASSFGQPQETQYF
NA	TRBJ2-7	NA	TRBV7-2	TGTGCCAGCAGCCCATTAGGGGCTACCTCAGGCTACGAGCAGTACTTC	CASSPLGATSGYEQYF
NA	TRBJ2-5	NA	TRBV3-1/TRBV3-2	TGTGCCAGCAGCCAAGGGACAGAAGAGACCCAGTACTTC	CASSQGTEETQYF
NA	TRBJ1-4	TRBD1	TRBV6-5	TGTGCCAGCAGTTTGACAGGGAACAATGAAAAACTGTTTTTT	CASSLTGNNEKLFF
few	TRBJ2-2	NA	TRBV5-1	TGCGCCAGCGGCCTGGGGAGTACGGGGGAGCTGTTTTTT	CASGLGSTGELFF
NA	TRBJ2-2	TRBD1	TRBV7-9	TGTGCCAGCAGCCCGAACAGGGGGCGAACCGGGGAGCTGTTTTTT	CASSPNRGRTGELFF
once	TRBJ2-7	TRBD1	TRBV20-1	TGCAGTGCTAGTCCCCGGGACAGAGTCTACGAGCAGTACTTC	CSASPRDRVYEQYF
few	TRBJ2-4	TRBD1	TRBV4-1	TGCGCCAGCAGCCAAGTAGTGGCAGGGGGTGGCATTCAGTACTTC	CASSQVVAGGGIQYF
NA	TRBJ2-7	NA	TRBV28	TGTGCCAGCAGTTTTGGCGAGGTGACGCAGTACTTC	CASSFGEVTQYF
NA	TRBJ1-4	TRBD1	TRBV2	TGTGCCAGCAGTGATAGGGGACAGGTCAATGAAAAACTGTTTTTT	CASSDRGQVNEKLFF
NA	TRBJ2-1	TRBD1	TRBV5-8	TGTGCCAGCAGCGTGCGACAGGGGAGCAATGAGCAGTTCTTC	CASSVRQGSNEQFF
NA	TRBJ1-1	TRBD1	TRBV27	TGTGCCAGCAGTCGACAGGGGGGGGTCAACACTGAAGCTTTCTTT	CASSRQGGVNTEAFF
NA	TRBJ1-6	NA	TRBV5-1	TGCGCCAGCAGCTGGGGGACTGTGGGGGACTCACCCCTCCACTTT	CASSWGTVGDSPLHF
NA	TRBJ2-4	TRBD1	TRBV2	TGTGCCAGTACAGGGGCGTGGGGCCAAAACATTCAGTACTTC	CASTGAWGQNIQYF
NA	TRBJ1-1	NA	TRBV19	TGTGCCAGTAGTGCCCCAGAGAACACTGAAGCTTTCTTT	CASSAPENTEAFF
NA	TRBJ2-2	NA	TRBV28	TGTGCCAGCAGTTTCCCAGGGGACGCGGGGGAGCTGTTTTTT	CASSFPGDAGELFF
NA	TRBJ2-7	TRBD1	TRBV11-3	TGTGCCAGCAGCTCAGGACAGGGCCCCGAGCAGTACTTC	CASSSGQGPEQYF
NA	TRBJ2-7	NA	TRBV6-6	TGTGCCAGCAGTCGACCGGACAGAACCTACGAGCAGTACTTC	CASSRPDRTYEQYF
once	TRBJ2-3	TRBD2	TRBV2	TGTGCCAGCAGCATATTAAGCGGGGCGGGGGGGCAGTATTTT	CASSILSGAGGQYF
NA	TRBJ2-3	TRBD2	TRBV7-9	TGTGCCAGCAGCCCCGGACTAGCGGGGGGGCCGTACGATACGCAGTATTTT	CASSPGLAGGPYDTQYF
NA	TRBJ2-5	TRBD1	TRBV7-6	TGTGCCAGCAGCTTATACGACAGGGGGCGAGTAGAGACCCAGTACTTC	CASSLYDRGRVETQYF
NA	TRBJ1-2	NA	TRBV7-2	TGTGCCAGCAGCTTAGACAACAGTAACTATGGCTACACCTTC	CASSLDNSNYGYTF
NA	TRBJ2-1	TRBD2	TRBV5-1	TGCGCCAGCAGCACCGGACTAGCGGGGGTCAATGAGCAGTTCTTC	CASSTGLAGVNEQFF
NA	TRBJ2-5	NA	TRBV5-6	TGTGCCAGCAGCCATGGACAGCGCCAAGAGACCCAGTACTTC	CASSHGQRQETQYF
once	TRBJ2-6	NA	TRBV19	TGTGCCAGTAGTATGGCTACTCGACTCAACGTCCTGACTTTC	CASSMATRLNVLTF
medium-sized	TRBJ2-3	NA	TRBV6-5	TGTGCCACTCAGAGGCCGGGGACAGATACGCAGTATTTT	CATQRPGTDTQYF
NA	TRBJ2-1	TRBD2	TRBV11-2	TGTGCCAGCAGCCCTCTAGCGGGGCCCCACTACAATGAGCAGTTCTTC	CASSPLAGPHYNEQFF
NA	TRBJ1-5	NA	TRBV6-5	TGTGCCAGCAGCTCCGCGGGGAGTGCCGGGGAGCCCCAGCATTTT	CASSSAGSAGEPQHF
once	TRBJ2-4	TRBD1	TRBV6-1	TGTGCCAGCAGTGAGACAGGGGAGGCCAAAAACATTCAGTACTTC	CASSETGEAKNIQYF
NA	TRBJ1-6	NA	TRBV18	TGTGCCAGCTCACCCCGACAGGAAGATTCACCCCTCCACTTT	CASSPRQEDSPLHF
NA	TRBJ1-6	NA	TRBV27	TGTGCCAGCAGTTTGTCAGGGAACAATTCACCCCTCCACTTT	CASSLSGNNSPLHF
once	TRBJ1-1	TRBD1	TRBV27	TGTGCCAGCAGTTTCACCCCAGGGGGCTCCTTCCCTGAAGCTTTCTTT	CASSFTPGGSFPEAFF
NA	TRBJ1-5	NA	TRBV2	TGTGCCAGCAGTGAAGGGCTGGAGGCCCAGCCCCAGCATTTT	CASSEGLEAQPQHF
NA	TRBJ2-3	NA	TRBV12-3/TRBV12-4	TGTGCCAGCAGCCCACAGGGTTCAGATACGCAGTATTTT	CASSPQGSDTQYF
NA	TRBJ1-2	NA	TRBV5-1	TGCGCCAGCAGCTTGGACTCAGGCCCATATGGCTACACCTTC	CASSLDSGPYGYTF
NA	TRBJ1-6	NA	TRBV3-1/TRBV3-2	TGTGCCAGCAGCCAAGGACAGGACATTAATTCACCCCTCCACTTT	CASSQGQDINSPLHF
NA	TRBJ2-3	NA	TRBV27	TGTGCCAGCAAGGGGGGCCACACGGGGGGCCATAGCACAGATACGCAGTATTTT	CASKGGHTGGHSTDTQYF
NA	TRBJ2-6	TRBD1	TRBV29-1	TGCAGCGTCGCGGGACAGGCGCTCTCTGGGGCCAACGTCCTGACTTTC	CSVAGQALSGANVLTF
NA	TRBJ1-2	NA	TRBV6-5	TGTGCCAGCAGTTGGTCCGGAGCGGACTATGGCTACACCTTC	CASSWSGADYGYTF
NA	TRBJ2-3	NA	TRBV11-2	TGTGCCAGCAGCTTAGCTGCGGCCTGGCCCACAGATACGCAGTATTTT	CASSLAAAWPTDTQYF
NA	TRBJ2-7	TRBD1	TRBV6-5	TGTGCCAGCAGATTACAGGGGGCGCCGCTATACGAGCAGTACTTC	CASRLQGAPLYEQYF
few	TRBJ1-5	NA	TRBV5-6	TGTGCCAGCAGCCGCGGGGTGGCTCCCACGGAGCCCCAGCATTTT	CASSRGVAPTEPQHF